Each of the 21 T cell receptor beta chains below was sequenced from the same sample in a study of T cell responses to AZD1222 COVID-19 vaccine. Data came from immunoSEQ multiplex PCR; TCRdb stores just in-frame clones and leaves some out. The sample shows some 120,000 clones, approximately 86% of them seen only once. Source: peripheral blood, taken on day 0 of AZD1222 vaccination. These receptors originate from an adult in good health.

This rearrangement joins TRBV27 to TRBJ2-7, with no clear D. V was clipped by 6 bases and J by 3 bases, with 12 bases between them. This CDR3 has 13 amino acids. Germline V gives CDR1 MNHEY, CDR2 SMNVEV (reference sequence). The CDR3 DNA reads TGTGCCAGCAGGGGAACGGCCTTCTACGAGCAGTACTTC. It yields the protein CASRGTAFYEQYF.

CDR3: CASSLKPEMDARGYTF. The CDR3 DNA is TGTGCCAGCAGCTTAAAGCCGGAGATGGACGCCAGGGGCTACACCTTC. The chain recombines TRBV11-3 with TRBJ1-2; D not certain. The V end was cut by 2 bases, the J end by 8 bases, with 21 bases between. Germline V gene sequence: CDR1 SGHNT, CDR2 YENEEA. CDR3 length: 16 residues.

The chain is built from TRBV6-5 and TRBJ2-3; D unclear. With 6 bases removed from V and 1 base from J, the gap between germline ends came to 5 bases. CDR3 length: 12 residues. The V gene's germline CDR1 is MNHEY and CDR2 SVGAGI. CDR3 residues: CASRLGTDTQYF. CDR3 sequence (DNA): TGTGCCAGCAGGCTTGGCACAGATACGCAGTATTTT.

The DNA of the CDR3 is TGTGCCAGCAGTCTCACTAGAAACGAGCAGTACTTC. Amino acids: CASSLTRNEQYF. V is TRBV6-2 or TRBV6-3 and J is TRBJ2-7; a possible D gene is TRBD2 (5 bases). Trimming removed 5 bases from V and 5 bases from J, with 10 bases in between. CDR1 and CDR2 from the germline V gene are MNHEY and SVGEGT. The CDR3 length is 12 residues.

The CDR3 is CASSSTGGMSQPQHF. CDR3 sequence (DNA): TGTGCCAGCAGCTCGACAGGGGGCATGAGCCAGCCCCAGCATTTT. The rearrangement links TRBV7-2 to TRBJ1-5; TRBD1 matches at 10 bases. Looked up from germline, CDR1 is SGHTA and CDR2 is FQGNSA. With V trimmed by 4 bases and J by 7 bases, 7 bases remained unmatched. The CDR3 has 15 amino acids. The whole variable domain, filled in from reference TRBV7-2 and TRBJ1-5, reads GAGVSQSPSNKVTEKGKDVELRCDPISGHTALYWYRQSLGQGLEFLIYFQGNSAPDKSGLPSDRFSAERTGGSVSTLTIQRTQQEDSAVYLCASSSTGGMSQPQHFGDGTRLSIL.

V and J are TRBV18 and TRBJ2-1; 10 bases match TRBD2. The V gene end was trimmed by 1 base and the J gene end by 4 bases; junction bases not matched to a gene: 13. From germline, CDR1 is KGHSH and CDR2 LQKENI. The length of the CDR3 is 19 residues. CDR3 in DNA: TGTGCCAGCTCACCACAGGTTTTGCTAGCGGGAGTTATTTACAATGAGCAGTTCTTC. Protein product: CASSPQVLLAGVIYNEQFF.

The chain employs TRBV24-1 and TRBJ2-2; 10 bases match TRBD2. CDR1 is KGHDR and CDR2 is SFDVKD in the germline V gene. The CDR3 loop spans 17 amino acids. V gave up 1 base and J gave up 1 base; unmatched junction bases: 2. The CDR3 reads CATSDLRTSGNTGELFF. Written as DNA, the CDR3 is TGTGCCACCAGTGATTTAAGGACTAGCGGGAACACCGGGGAGCTGTTTTTT.

J is TRBJ1-2 and V is TRBV19; D is possibly TRBD1 (6 bases). V was cut by 11 bases and J by 1 base, with 23 bases left in between. This CDR3 has 16 residues. Germline values: CDR1 LNHDA, CDR2 SQIVND (reference sequence). The DNA of the CDR3 is TGTGCCGCCCAGGACAGAACCCAAATATATAACTATGGCTACACCTTC. Protein sequence: CAAQDRTQIYNYGYTF.

V is TRBV2 and J is TRBJ1-1, with D unclear. The ends were cut back, 10 bases at V and 8 bases at J, with 11 bases in the middle. From germline, CDR1 is SNHLY and CDR2 FYNNEI. CDR3 length equals 10 residues. The CDR3 region is CAISVGEAFF. CDR3 coding DNA: TGTGCCATTAGTGTTGGAGAAGCTTTCTTT. The full variable domain, rest sourced from reference TRBV2 and TRBJ1-1, is EPEVTQTPSHQVTQMGQEVILRCVPISNHLYFYWYRQILGQKVEFLVSFYNNEISEKSEIFDDQFSVERPDGSNFTLKIRSTKLEDSAMYFCAISVGEAFFGQGTRLTVV.

This clone has only one observation. This CDR3 is also generated by other DNA sequences in the sample. The chain joins TRBV20-1 to TRBJ2-1; no clear D. Germline CDR1 and CDR2: DFQATT and SNEGSKA (reference sequence). CDR3 length: 10 residues. V gave up 6 bases and J gave up 6 bases, with 6 bases separating them. In DNA form, the CDR3 reads TGCAGTGCCGCCGGCAATGAGCAGTTCTTC. This codes for CSAAGNEQFF.

This chain links TRBV11-2 with TRBJ2-5; TRBD1 matches at 10 bases. J was trimmed by 2 bases and V by 2 bases; bases with no gene match: 8. Germline assignment: CDR1 SGHAT and CDR2 FQNNGV. This CDR3 region has 17 residues. CDR3 residues: CASSLRQGAILQETQYF. In nucleotides, the CDR3 is TGTGCCAGCAGCTTACGACAGGGGGCGATCCTACAAGAGACCCAGTACTTC.

The chain is built from TRBV12-3 or TRBV12-4 and TRBJ1-2; D is perhaps TRBD1 (6 bases). This CDR3 has 13 amino acids. The V end lost 6 bases, the J end lost 2 bases, and 10 bases lay between the germline ends. CDR3 sequence (DNA): TGTGCCAGCAGCCGGGGACAAAACTATGGCTACACCTTC. This translates into CASSRGQNYGYTF.

The chain has TRBV7-9 and TRBJ2-5; D might be TRBD1 or TRBD2, each matching 5 bases. The CDR3 is made up of 12 amino acids. V lost 6 bases and J 6 bases, leaving 11 bases between the germline ends. Germline V gene lookup returns CDR1 SEHNR and CDR2 FQNEAQ (reference sequence). The CDR3 sequence: CASSRDGQTQYF. The CDR3 DNA is TGTGCCAGCAGTCGGGACGGCCAGACCCAGTACTTC. Full variable domain (rest looked up from reference TRBV7-9 and TRBJ2-5): DTGVSQNPRHKITKRGQNVTFRCDPISEHNRLYWYRQTLGQGPEFLTYFQNEAQLEKSRLLSDRFSAERPKGSFSTLEIQRTEQGDSAMYLCASSRDGQTQYFGPGTRLLVL.

This clone was found a few times. The chain couples TRBV2 to TRBJ1-5; TRBD1 matches at 9 bases. CDR1 SNHLY and CDR2 FYNNEI come from the germline V gene. V lost 6 bases, J lost 7 bases, and 7 bases stayed unmatched. There are 14 residues in the CDR3. CDR3 residues: CASRGGQGGQPQHF. The CDR3 bases are TGTGCCAGCAGGGGGGGACAGGGTGGCCAGCCCCAGCATTTT.

This chain connects TRBV7-2 to TRBJ1-5; the match to TRBD1 covers 8 bases. Germline V CDR1 and CDR2: SGHTA, FQGNSA. The CDR3 covers 13 residues. With 4 bases clipped from V and 7 bases from J, the junction kept 3 bases outside the gene matches. This CDR3 is CASSYDRGQPQHF. The CDR3 nucleotides read TGTGCCAGCAGCTACGACAGGGGACAGCCCCAGCATTTT.

This clone was found a few times. This chain connects TRBV29-1 to TRBJ2-1; 13 nucleotides align to TRBD2. The CDR3 is made up of 19 amino acids. With 7 bases clipped from V and 0 bases from J, the junction kept 15 bases outside the gene matches. CDR1 SQVTM and CDR2 ANQGSEA come from the germline V gene. As DNA, the CDR3 is TGCAGCGCCTCAGGCGTCCCGGGACTAGCGGGGAGCTCCTACAATGAGCAGTTCTTC. The encoded protein is CSASGVPGLAGSSYNEQFF.

The chain carries TRBV7-2 and TRBJ1-5; 7 nucleotides align to TRBD1. Losses at the gene ends were 2 bases for V and 7 bases for J; bases not matched to a gene: 8. CDR3 length: 15 amino acids. Germline lookup yields CDR1 SGHTA and CDR2 FQGNSA. The CDR3 DNA sequence: TGTGCCAGCAGCTTATTAGGACAGGACGGGCAGCCCCAGCATTTT. Amino acid sequence: CASSLLGQDGQPQHF.

The chain uses TRBV30 and TRBJ1-2; no definite D call. The CDR3 sequence is 11 residues long. V shed 2 bases and J shed 4 bases, with 5 bases lying between them. Per germline, CDR1 GTSNPN and CDR2 SVGIG (reference sequence). CDR3 sequence reads: CAWSLLYGYTF. DNA of the CDR3: TGTGCCTGGAGTCTCCTCTATGGCTACACCTTC.

Comments on this clone: In the same sample, other DNA sequences code for this CDR3. The chain links TRBV28 to TRBJ1-5; perhaps TRBD1 as D (5 bases). CDR3 length equals 14 residues. Germline V gene data show CDR1 as MDHEN and CDR2 as SYDVKM. The germline V and J ends were trimmed by 1 base and 7 bases, with 11 bases remaining between them. The CDR3 is CASSLFGARQPQHF. CDR3 nucleotides: TGTGCCAGCAGTTTATTTGGGGCCAGACAGCCCCAGCATTTT.

This chain uses TRBV7-2 with TRBJ2-7, with 9 bases fitting TRBD1. With 1 base clipped from V and 6 bases from J, the junction kept 7 bases outside the gene matches. CDR1 and CDR2 from the germline V gene are SGHTA and FQGNSA. The CDR3 runs 15 residues. The CDR3 sequence: CASSLVWGQGGEQYF. The CDR3, as DNA: TGTGCCAGCAGCTTAGTTTGGGGACAGGGTGGCGAGCAGTACTTC.

This chain joins TRBV2 and TRBJ1-5; 10 bases fit TRBD1. The germline V gene encodes CDR1 SNHLY and CDR2 FYNNEI. This CDR3 region has 13 residues. V lost 6 bases and J lost 7; bases outside the gene matches: 3. CDR3 in amino acids: CASSGQGGQPQHF. The CDR3 nucleotides are TGTGCCAGCAGCGGACAGGGGGGACAGCCCCAGCATTTT. Based on the CDR3 plus reference TRBV2 and TRBJ1-5, the full variable domain is EPEVTQTPSHQVTQMGQEVILRCVPISNHLYFYWYRQILGQKVEFLVSFYNNEISEKSEIFDDQFSVERPDGSNFTLKIRSTKLEDSAMYFCASSGQGGQPQHFGDGTRLSIL.